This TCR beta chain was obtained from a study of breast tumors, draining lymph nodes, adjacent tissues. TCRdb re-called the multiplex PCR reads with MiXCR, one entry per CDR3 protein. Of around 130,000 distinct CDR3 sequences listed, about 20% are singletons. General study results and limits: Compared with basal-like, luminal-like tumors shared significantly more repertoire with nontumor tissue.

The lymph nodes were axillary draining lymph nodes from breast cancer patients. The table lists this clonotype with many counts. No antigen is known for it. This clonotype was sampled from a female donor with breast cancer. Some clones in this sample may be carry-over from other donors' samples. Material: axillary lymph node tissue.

The CDR3 bases are TGTGCCAGCAGCTTGCGGTCTAGCGGTCCAAGCTCCTACAATGAGCAGTTCTTC. Translated: CASSLRSSGPSSYNEQFF. This sequence joins TRBV11-2 and TRBJ2-1; 7 positions agree with TRBD2. Trimming removed 3 bases from V and 0 bases from J; junction bases left unmatched: 11. This CDR3 has 18 residues. The germline gives CDR1 SGHAT, CDR2 FQNNGV.